This T cell receptor (beta chain) stems from a study of human T cells and chemical hapten exposure. Study summary: The upper back received 0.01% DPC by patch testing, with results read at 6 days.

Time point meaning: pre-sensitization, week 0. Regarding treatment: therapeutic diphenylcyclopropenone sensitization with weekly scalp DPC. Blood draws came before every patch-test application. After removal of 4 bases from V and 2 bases from J, the junction contained 4 bases not matched to a gene. CDR1 SGHTA and CDR2 FQGNSA come from the germline V gene. This CDR3 has 15 amino acids. Each CDR3 protein is one row after TCRdb ran MiXCR on the RACE reads. The sample gives under 400,000 distinct CDR3 sequences, approximately 5.1% of which show up once; 2% to 3% is in the top ten. The specimen was whole blood, collected in connection with sensitization to the hapten diphenylcyclopropenone (DPC). V gene TRBV7-2 combines with J gene TRBJ2-7; TRBD1 matches at 11 bases. The sequence was collected from a woman in her forties or fifties with alopecia areata. Some clones in this sample may be carry-over from other donors' samples. The CDR3 region has the DNA TGTGCCAGCAGCTCCGGGACAGGGGGGACCTACGAGCAGTACTTC. It yields the protein CASSSGTGGTYEQYF.